These T cell receptor beta chains were read from a single sample in a study of T cell responses to AZD1222 COVID-19 vaccine. Assay: immunoSEQ multiplex PCR; the TCRdb copy retains only in-frame clones and omits some. The table has around 200,000 clones, 88% seen once. The input for sequencing was peripheral blood, taken 28 days after the second AZD1222 dose. All receptors come from an adult who received the AZD1222 COVID-19 vaccine. CDR3s include the opening cysteine and the closing phenylalanine or tryptophan. D genes are given only for firm matches. Only some rows state a clone size, as once, few, many or a class for expanded clones.

D | size | J | V | DNA | CDR3
- | - | TRBJ2-6 | TRBV6-2/TRBV6-3 | TGTGCCAGCAGTTACGCGGGCCCTGGGGCCAACGTCCTGACTTTC | CASSYAGPGANVLTF
TRBD1 | - | TRBJ1-3 | TRBV5-1 | TGCGCCAGCAGCCTGACAGGGGGAGATGGAAACACCATATATTTT | CASSLTGGDGNTIYF
- | - | TRBJ2-7 | TRBV6-1 | TGTGCCAGCAGTGAACGGCAGCAGTACTTC | CASSERQQYF
- | - | TRBJ1-1 | TRBV29-1 | TGCAGCGTTGCGGGACGGACACGGAACACTGAAGCTTTCTTT | CSVAGRTRNTEAFF
TRBD2 | - | TRBJ2-5 | TRBV28 | TGTGCCAGCAGTCCCCTAGCGGGACGAGAGACCCAGTACTTC | CASSPLAGRETQYF
- | once | TRBJ1-3 | TRBV18 | TGTGCCAGCTCACCCCTACGGGAGGGCTCTGGAAACACCATATATTTT | CASSPLREGSGNTIYF
TRBD2 | once | TRBJ2-7 | TRBV6-1 | TGTGCCAGCAGTGAAGGGGCTAGCGGGACCGACGAGCAGTACTTC | CASSEGASGTDEQYF
- | - | TRBJ2-5 | TRBV29-1 | TGCAGCGTTGAAGGGAAAACTATCATAGAGACCCAGTACTTC | CSVEGKTIIETQYF
- | - | TRBJ2-1 | TRBV3-1/TRBV3-2 | TGTGCCAGCGGGGGCTACAATGAGCAGTTCTTC | CASGGYNEQFF
TRBD2 | - | TRBJ2-7 | TRBV4-2 | TGTGCCAGCAGCCAAGGGATAGGGACTAGCAGCTACGAGCAGTACTTC | CASSQGIGTSSYEQYF
- | - | TRBJ2-7 | TRBV19 | TGTGCCAGTAGTATAGGGGGCGAGCAGTACTTC | CASSIGGEQYF
- | once | TRBJ2-3 | TRBV18 | TGTGCCAGCTCTCAGGGGAGTAGGGCCCGCACAGATACGCAGTATTTT | CASSQGSRARTDTQYF
TRBD1 | - | TRBJ1-2 | TRBV28 | TGTGCCACCAAGACTACCGGGACAGGGAGCTATGGCTACACCTTC | CATKTTGTGSYGYTF
- | - | TRBJ2-7 | TRBV20-1 | TGCAGTGTCGTCAGTTCCTACGAGCAGTACTTC | CSVVSSYEQYF
- | - | TRBJ1-3 | TRBV7-2 | TGTGCCAGCAGCTTAGAGCAGGGAAGACAGGGAAACACCATATATTTT | CASSLEQGRQGNTIYF
TRBD2 | - | TRBJ2-2 | TRBV24-1 | TGTGCCACCAGGGCCGGGGGGTCCGGGGAGCTGTTTTTT | CATRAGGSGELFF
- | - | TRBJ2-2 | TRBV12-3/TRBV12-4 | TGTGCCAGCAGTTTAATCGGAACCGGGGAGCTGTTTTTT | CASSLIGTGELFF
- | - | TRBJ1-3 | TRBV12-3/TRBV12-4 | TGTGCCAGCAGTTCGGGATGGACCAACACCATATATTTT | CASSSGWTNTIYF
TRBD2 | - | TRBJ2-7 | TRBV6-5 | TGTGCCAGCAGTCCCCGGACTAGCGCGTCCTACGAGCAGTACTTC | CASSPRTSASYEQYF
- | - | TRBJ2-7 | TRBV28 | TGTGCCAGCAGAACAGGGGCGGGAGGACCCTACGAGCAGTACTTC | CASRTGAGGPYEQYF
- | - | TRBJ2-2 | TRBV14 | TGTGCCAGCAGCCCGCTGGTGGGGGATTCCGGGGAGCTGTTTTTT | CASSPLVGDSGELFF
TRBD2 | - | TRBJ2-5 | TRBV19 | TGTGCCTGCTCTAGCGGGAGAGGGGAGACCCAGTACTTC | CACSSGRGETQYF
TRBD2 | - | TRBJ2-3 | TRBV6-2/TRBV6-3 | TGTGCCAGCAGTCCGTCAGCGGGACCCACAGATACGCAGTATTTT | CASSPSAGPTDTQYF
TRBD1 | - | TRBJ2-5 | TRBV6-1 | TGTGCCAGCAGTGAAGCGACAGGGGGGGAGACCCAGTACTTC | CASSEATGGETQYF
TRBD1 | - | TRBJ1-4 | TRBV2 | TGTGCCAGCAGTGAGGACAGGGAAGGCGAAAAACTGTTTTTT | CASSEDREGEKLFF
TRBD1 | - | TRBJ2-5 | TRBV7-2 | TGTGCCAGCAGACCGGGACAGAGCCAAGAGACCCAGTACTTC | CASRPGQSQETQYF